These 16 T cell receptor beta chains came from one sample sequenced in a study of T-cell reconstitution after alpha-beta-depleted transplantation in children. It was with unique molecular identifiers that the TCRbeta library was prepared. TCRdb re-called the PCR reads through MiXCR, storing one row per CDR3 protein. The data hold hundreds of thousands of distinct CDR3 sequences, with over 7.5% observed a single time. The antigens these receptors bind are not known. General study findings and limits: The main origin of T-cell counts and diversity one year after transplant was newly produced T cells.

Source: peripheral blood, taken 360 days after TCRalphabeta/CD19-depleted stem cell transplant. The receptors derive from a female patient under 10 years old who had a stem cell transplant for Fanconi anemia, so the T cells may come from the graft donor.

This clonotype appeared many times. The chain recombines TRBV7-9 with TRBJ2-7, with D perhaps matching TRBD2 (6 bases). The CDR3 consists of 12 residues. Trimming left V 4 bases short and J 4 bases short, with 8 bases between. Germline V gives CDR1 SEHNR, CDR2 FQNEAQ (reference sequence). Here the CDR3 reads CASSWGEYEQYF. CDR3 sequence (DNA): TGTGCCAGCAGCTGGGGGGAATACGAGCAGTACTTC.

The V gene is TRBV4-3, the J gene TRBJ1-1, with no clear D. The CDR3 sequence is 12 residues long. Deletions cut 0 bases from V and 10 bases from J, with 9 bases between. Looked up from germline, CDR1 is LGHNA and CDR2 is YSLEER. CDR3 region: CASSQDGVGAFF. The CDR3, as DNA: TGCGCCAGCAGCCAAGATGGGGTTGGAGCTTTCTTT.

In its sample, this clonotype was seen many times. The chain links TRBV9 to TRBJ2-1; 8 positions agree with TRBD2. The length of the CDR3 is 15 residues. In germline, CDR1 is SGDLS, CDR2 YYNGEE. J gave up 0 bases and V 3 bases, and 2 bases lay outside the gene matches. The CDR3 sequence: CASSELADSYNEQFF. Here the CDR3 DNA reads TGTGCCAGCAGCGAACTAGCGGACTCCTACAATGAGCAGTTCTTC.

A few counts support this clonotype. V usage is TRBV4-2 and J usage is TRBJ1-5; no clear D. Trimming cost V 0 bases and J 4 bases, with 7 bases left between them. The CDR3 runs to 14 residues. Germline CDR1 reads LGHNA; CDR2 reads YNFKEQ. Written as DNA, the CDR3 is TGTGCCAGCAGCCAAGATCTTAGTAATCAGCCCCAGCATTTT. Its protein product is CASSQDLSNQPQHF.

There are a few counts of this clonotype. The CDR3 sequence is CASRPSNSGNTIYF. The CDR3 DNA reads TGTGCCAGCAGGCCGTCAAACTCTGGAAACACCATATATTTT. This chain links TRBV5-5 with TRBJ1-3; no reliable D call. Trimming shortened V by 5 bases and J by 0 bases, and 9 bases separated the two germline ends. In germline, CDR1 is SGHKS, CDR2 YYEKEE (reference sequence). The CDR3 has 14 residues.

The sample holds many counts of this clonotype. The chain couples TRBV2 to TRBJ2-2; no firm D call. The V end was cut by 8 bases, the J end by 3 bases, with 4 bases between. Per germline, CDR1 SNHLY and CDR2 FYNNEI. CDR3 length: 11 residues. In DNA, the CDR3 is TGTGCCAGCTTCCACACCGGGGAGCTGTTTTTT. Its protein product is CASFHTGELFF. Together with reference TRBV2 and TRBJ2-2, the CDR3 gives the full variable domain: EPEVTQTPSHQVTQMGQEVILRCVPISNHLYFYWYRQILGQKVEFLVSFYNNEISEKSEIFDDQFSVERPDGSNFTLKIRSTKLEDSAMYFCASFHTGELFFGEGSRLTVL.

This clonotype has only a few counts. The gene calls are TRBV30 and TRBJ1-2; D possibly corresponds to TRBD1 (5 bases). The CDR3 totals 13 residues. Germline CDR1 reads GTSNPN; CDR2 reads SVGIG (reference sequence). The V end lost 0 bases, the J end lost 4 bases, and 9 bases lay between the germline ends. In nucleotides, the CDR3 is TGTGCCTGGAGTGTACGTCAGGGCTATGGCTACACCTTC. This encodes CAWSVRQGYGYTF.

In its sample, this clonotype was seen many times. The CDR3 region is CSATRKLEPIKYF. In DNA, the CDR3 is TGCAGTGCTACTAGAAAACTAGAACCCATTAAGTATTTT. This chain connects TRBV20-1 to TRBJ2-3; D possibly corresponds to TRBD2 (5 bases). Germline values: CDR1 DFQATT, CDR2 SNEGSKA (reference sequence). V was pared by 4 bases and J by 13 bases, with 21 bases between. The CDR3 has 13 amino acids.

In its sample, this clonotype was seen many times. The CDR3 loop reads CAISTGQGVLSFEQYF. The CDR3 DNA reads as TGTGCCATCAGTACGGGACAGGGGGTACTTTCTTTCGAGCAGTACTTC. This rearrangement joins TRBV10-3 to TRBJ2-7; 11 nucleotides agree with TRBD1. V lost 5 bases, J lost 6 bases, and 12 bases stayed unmatched. Germline-derived CDR1 and CDR2 are ENHRY and SYGVKD. This CDR3 has 16 amino acids.

Here the CDR3 DNA reads TGTGCCAGCAGTCCCCCAGAGGGACACGACACTGAAGCTTTCTTT. Amino acids: CASSPPEGHDTEAFF. The rearrangement joins TRBV14 to TRBJ1-1; possibly TRBD1 for D (6 bases). With 6 bases removed from V and 3 bases from J, the gap between germline ends came to 17 bases. The germline CDR1 and CDR2 sequences are SGHDN and FVKESK. The CDR3 length is 15 residues.

This clonotype has at least ten counts. This chain links TRBV20-1 with TRBJ2-7; D uncertain. Germline V gene lookup returns CDR1 DFQATT and CDR2 SNEGSKA (reference sequence). Trimming took 6 bases from V and 1 from J, leaving 13 bases between them. The CDR3 is 13 amino acids. CDR3 residues: CSAGTGESYEQYF. DNA of the CDR3: TGCAGTGCGGGTACTGGAGAGTCCTACGAGCAGTACTTC.

This clonotype was counted many times. This rearrangement joins TRBV6-4 to TRBJ2-3; maybe TRBD1 (5 bases). The CDR3 totals 15 residues. Germline CDR1 MRHNA, CDR2 SNTAGT. V was trimmed by 2 bases and J by 2 bases, leaving 11 bases between them. The CDR3 DNA reads TGTGCCAGCAGTGACGAACAGGTCGCCACAGATACGCAGTATTTT. Amino acids: CASSDEQVATDTQYF.

This clonotype was observed at least ten times. One end of the junction is discordant with germline, which a read error may explain. This sequence joins TRBV7-7 and TRBJ2-2; D is unclear. The germline gives CDR1 SSHAT, CDR2 FNYEAQ (reference sequence). This CDR3 has 14 residues. The CDR3 region has the DNA TGTGCTAGCAGCAACCAAGAGGTCGCCGGGGAGCTGTTTTTT. Encoded protein: CASSNQEVAGELFF.

This clonotype has a count of ten or more. This chain joins TRBV12-3 or TRBV12-4 and TRBJ2-1, with D uncertain. This CDR3 is built from 17 residues. The V end was cut by 4 bases, the J end by 3 bases, with 19 bases between. The CDR3 DNA is TGTGCCAGCAGTTACTCAAGGACCGGACCCTACTACAATGAGCAGTTCTTC. It yields the protein CASSYSRTGPYYNEQFF.

This clonotype was detected many times. The gene calls are TRBV13 and TRBJ2-7; TRBD1 matches at 9 bases. CDR3 length: 14 amino acids. CDR1 is PRHDT and CDR2 is FYEKMQ in the germline V gene (reference sequence). The V segment lost 4 bases and the J segment 2 bases; nucleotides outside the gene matches: 3. The CDR3 DNA reads as TGTGCCAGCAGCTCCGGACAGGGGCCCTACGAGCAGTACTTC. It translates to CASSSGQGPYEQYF.

As regards this clonotype: A read error may be the cause here, since a much bigger clone is one base away. The gene calls are TRBV20-1 and TRBJ1-3, with D maybe TRBD1 (6 bases). Germline V gene sequence: CDR1 DFQATT, CDR2 SNEGSKA (reference sequence). The CDR3 is 13 residues long. Here the CDR3 reads CSVQMTGGNTICF. DNA of the CDR3: TGCAGTGTCCAAATGACAGGTGGAAACACCATATGTTTT.